The TCR beta chain described here comes from a study of T cell repertoires in cytomegalovirus infection. General observations from the study: In two of eight donors, the top clonotype was HLA-C-restricted CMV-specific. Totalled public TCR beta family frequency picked out people who carried CMV plus the relevant HLA.

TCRdb processed the reads anew with MiXCR; each CDR3 protein has one entry. The sample consists of roughly 990,000 distinct CDR3 sequences, approximately 32% of them appearing once. Trimming stripped 5 bases from V and 2 bases from J, with 9 bases between. The length of the CDR3 is 13 residues. This clonotype occurred many times. The antigen is undetermined. The sample here was cultured CD8+ T cells from PBMCs, taken from culture after CMV antigen stimulation. This rearrangement joins TRBV12-3 or TRBV12-4 to TRBJ1-2, with a tentative D call TRBD1 (6 bases). The receptor was derived from a human donor in good health (CMV status not recorded). Some clones in this sample may be carry-over from other donors' samples. For the CDR3, the DNA is TGTGCCAGCAGTCGGACAGACAACTATGGCTACACCTTC. Its translation: CASSRTDNYGYTF.